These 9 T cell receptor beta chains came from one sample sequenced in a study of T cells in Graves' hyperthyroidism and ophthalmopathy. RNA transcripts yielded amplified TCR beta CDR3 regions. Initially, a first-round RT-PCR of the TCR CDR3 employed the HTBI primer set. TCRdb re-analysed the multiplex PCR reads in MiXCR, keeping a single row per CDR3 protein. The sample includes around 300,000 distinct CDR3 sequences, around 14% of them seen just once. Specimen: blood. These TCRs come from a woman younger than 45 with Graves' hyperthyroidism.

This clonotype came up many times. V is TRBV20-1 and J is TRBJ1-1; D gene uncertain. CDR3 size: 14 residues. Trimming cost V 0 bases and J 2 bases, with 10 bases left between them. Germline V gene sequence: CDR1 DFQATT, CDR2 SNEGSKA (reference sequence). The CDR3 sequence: CSARDGPGNTEAFF. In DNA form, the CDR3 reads TGCAGTGCTAGAGATGGCCCCGGAAACACTGAAGCTTTCTTT.

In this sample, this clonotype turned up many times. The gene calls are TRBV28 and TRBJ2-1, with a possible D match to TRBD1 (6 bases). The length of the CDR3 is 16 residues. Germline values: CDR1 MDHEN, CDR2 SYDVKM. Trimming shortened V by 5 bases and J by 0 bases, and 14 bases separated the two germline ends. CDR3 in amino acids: CASSLTGSSSYNEQFF. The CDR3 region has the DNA TGTGCCAGCAGTCTAACAGGGTCGAGCTCCTACAATGAGCAGTTCTTC.

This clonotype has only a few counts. CDR3 residues: CASSSRTAVLVWFYSNQPQHF. DNA of the CDR3: TGTGCCAGCAGCTCAAGGACTGCCGTTCTTGTTTGGTTTTATAGCAATCAGCCCCAGCATTTT. The rearrangement links TRBV11-2 to TRBJ1-5; D is uncertain. The CDR3 has 21 residues. Trimming stripped 4 bases from V and 0 bases from J, with 28 bases between. The germline V gene has CDR1 SGHAT and CDR2 FQNNGV.

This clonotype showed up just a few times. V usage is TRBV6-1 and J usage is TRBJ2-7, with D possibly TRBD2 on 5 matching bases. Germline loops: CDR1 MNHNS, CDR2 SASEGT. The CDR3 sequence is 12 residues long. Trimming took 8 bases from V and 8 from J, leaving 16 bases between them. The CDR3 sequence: CASDQRDFKQYF. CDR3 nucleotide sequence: TGTGCCAGCGATCAGAGGGATTTCAAGCAGTACTTC.

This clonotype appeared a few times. The CDR3 reads CASSHAHEQYF. In DNA form, the CDR3 reads TGTGCCAGCAGCCACGCCCACGAGCAGTACTTC. This chain connects TRBV3-1 to TRBJ2-7; no definite D call. The germline V gene encodes CDR1 LGHDT and CDR2 YNNKEL (reference sequence). With 3 bases removed from V and 5 bases from J, the gap between germline ends came to 5 bases. The CDR3 is made up of 11 amino acids.

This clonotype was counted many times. CDR3 nucleotide sequence: TGTGCCAGCAGCTTAATGTCCTTCTACAATGAGCAGTTCTTC. Amino acids: CASSLMSFYNEQFF. This sequence joins TRBV11-2 and TRBJ2-1; D unclear. The germline V gene encodes CDR1 SGHAT and CDR2 FQNNGV. V was clipped by 2 bases and J by 3 bases, with 8 bases between them. The CDR3 contains 14 residues. The full variable domain, its missing parts supplied by reference TRBV11-2 and TRBJ2-1, is EAGVAQSPRYKIIEKRQSVAFWCNPISGHATLYWYQQILGQGPKLLIQFQNNGVVDDSQLPKDRFSAERLKGVDSTLKIQPAKLEDSAVYLCASSLMSFYNEQFFGPGTRLTVL.

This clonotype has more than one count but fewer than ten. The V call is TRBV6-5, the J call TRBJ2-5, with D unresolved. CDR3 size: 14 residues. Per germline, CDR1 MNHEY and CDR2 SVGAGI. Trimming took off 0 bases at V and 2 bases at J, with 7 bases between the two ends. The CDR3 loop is CASSYSQTQETQYF. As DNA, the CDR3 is TGTGCCAGCAGTTACTCCCAGACACAAGAGACCCAGTACTTC.

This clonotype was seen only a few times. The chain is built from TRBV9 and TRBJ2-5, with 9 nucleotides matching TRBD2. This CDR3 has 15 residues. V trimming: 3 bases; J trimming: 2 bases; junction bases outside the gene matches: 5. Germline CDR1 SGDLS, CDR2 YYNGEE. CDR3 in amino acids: CASSALAGKQETQYF. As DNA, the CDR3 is TGTGCCAGCAGCGCGCTAGCGGGGAAACAAGAGACCCAGTACTTC. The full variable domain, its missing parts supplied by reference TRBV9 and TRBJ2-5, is DSGVTQTPKHLITATGQRVTLRCSPRSGDLSVYWYQQSLDQGLQFLIQYYNGEERAKGNILERFSAQQFPDLHSELNLSSLELGDSALYFCASSALAGKQETQYFGPGTRLLVL.

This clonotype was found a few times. The CDR3 DNA reads TGTGCCAGCAGCTTCCAGCGGGGGGCCTACGAGCAGTACTTC. It specifies CASSFQRGAYEQYF. The chain links TRBV13 to TRBJ2-7, with 9 bases aligning to TRBD2. The CDR3 spans 14 residues. Germline V lookup: CDR1 PRHDT, CDR2 FYEKMQ (reference sequence). V lost 3 bases to trimming and J lost 2 bases; unmatched junction nucleotides: 2.